The rows below give T cell receptor beta chains drawn from one sample of a study of OX40 agonist ivuxolimab in advanced cancers. Assay: immunoSEQ multiplex PCR; the TCRdb copy retains only in-frame clones and omits some. The sample lists tens of thousands of clones, approximately 84% occurring once. The input for sequencing was CD4+ or CD8+ T cells sorted from blood, taken in a trial of the OX40 agonist ivuxolimab. These receptors came from an adult with an advanced solid tumor such as melanoma, head and neck, liver or kidney cancer. The conserved cysteine and the conserved F or W are not part of the CDR3 here.

J: TRBJ1-1
V: TRBV5-3
CDR3: ASSPGNTEAF

J: TRBJ2-7
V: TRBV20-1
CDR3: SAEKGYEQY

J: TRBJ2-5
V: TRBV30
CDR3: ACSVLGETQY

J: TRBJ2-2
V: TRBV2
CDR3: ASSPYWDRAGRELF

J: TRBJ2-5
V: TRBV29-1
CDR3: SVESIGTGNYQETQY

J: TRBJ2-5
V: TRBV7-9
CDR3: ASSDRRWDQETQY

J: TRBJ2-2
V: TRBV11-2
CDR3: ASSPLALERVVTGELF

J: TRBJ1-1
V: TRBV7-9
CDR3: ASREGWGEAF

J: TRBJ2-1
V: TRBV29-1
CDR3: SVDSGDSYNEQF

J: TRBJ2-2
V: TRBV7-9
CDR3: ASSTGLAGGTGELF

J: TRBJ1-1
V: TRBV2
CDR3: ASSNWNTEAF

J: TRBJ2-2
V: TRBV5-6
CDR3: ASSSGPGILTGELF

J: TRBJ2-2
V: TRBV5-4
CDR3: ASSLVGASGRNTGELF

J: TRBJ1-2
V: TRBV7-2
CDR3: ASRDLYGYT

J: TRBJ2-5
V: TRBV14
CDR3: ASSQDMNSRVETQY

J: TRBJ1-2
V: TRBV19
CDR3: ASSIGQGAPDT

J: TRBJ2-7
V: TRBV6-6
CDR3: ASSRVAYEQY

J: TRBJ2-5
V: TRBV11-2
CDR3: ASSLGPGLAGQETQY

J: TRBJ2-1
V: TRBV5-4
CDR3: ASSHGTSGRGDEQF

J: TRBJ1-2
V: TRBV7-9
CDR3: ASRAQDFYGYT

J: TRBJ2-3
V: TRBV5-5
CDR3: ASSLGYSPWSTDTQY

J: TRBJ2-7
V: TRBV27
CDR3: ASSFLPSANEQY

J: TRBJ1-5
V: TRBV28
CDR3: ATRQGYLGQPQH

J: TRBJ1-1
V: TRBV7-9
CDR3: ASSSNTEAF

J: TRBJ2-7
V: TRBV7-9
CDR3: ASSPSAGTGAYEQY

J: TRBJ1-5
V: TRBV28
CDR3: AIRVGVSNQPQH

J: TRBJ1-2
V: TRBV6-5
CDR3: ASSYSGNLDYGYT

J: TRBJ2-3
V: TRBV27
CDR3: ASSGAAPVDTQY

J: TRBJ1-5
V: TRBV4-1
CDR3: ASSQVGGGAEPQH

J: TRBJ2-7
V: TRBV11-2
CDR3: ASSLQTSYEQY

J: TRBJ2-1
V: TRBV10-1
CDR3: ASSRDSGNNEQF

J: TRBJ1-1
V: TRBV27
CDR3: ASSLWGNTEAF